This T cell receptor beta chain was captured by sequencing in a study of read filtering for tumor transcriptome and immune sequencing. Study-wide background: Mean patient age was roughly 70 years, range roughly 45 to 85; some 17 male, around 15 female. RNA-seq yielded only about 75 to 1,400 TCR reads, IR-seq about 3.5 to 11 million.

Trimming took 4 bases from V and 2 from J, leaving 11 bases between them. The CDR3 is 14 amino acids. This clonotype was seen a few times. This may arise from a read error, as a much more abundant clone is one base away. Molecular barcoded adaptors covering alpha/delta and beta/gamma chains were used on roughly 400 ng RNA. TCRdb independently ran MiXCR on the reads; one entry per CDR3 protein. The data contain roughly 93,000 distinct CDR3 sequences, roughly 21% of them singletons. Every patient had bone marrow sampled while the disease was active. What was sequenced was a population of CD138-negative cells sorted from bone marrow. The receptor comes from a donor aged 40 or older with multiple myeloma. This chain connects TRBV12-3 or TRBV12-4 to TRBJ1-1; D is undetermined. CDR3 sequence (DNA): TGTGCCAGCAGTTCACTGGCAACCAACACTGAAGCTTTCTTT. Translated, it gives CASSSLATNTEAFF.